Included here is one T cell receptor (beta chain) sequence, with context. The antigen this receptor binds is unknown. No qualities accompany the bases; no much larger clone lies one base away. Whole blood was collected in K2EDTA tubes by collaborating institutions according to the institutions' own protocols. For TCRbeta analysis, collaborators shipped samples as frozen whole blood, isolated PBMCs, or DNA extracted from either of those sample types. The CDR3 goes from the cysteine to the phenylalanine over 15 residues. CDR3 DNA only is kept here, 45 bases in frame from base 1. Based on the germline V gene, the CDR1 and CDR2 sequences are MNHEY and SVGEGT. The junction carries 3 bases between V and J, which are trimmed by 0 bases and 0 bases respectively. This specimen comes from a study of blood T cell repertoires in COVID-19 (dated by TCRdb to 2020 to 2022). In the study overall: The collaborator samples originated in the United States, Italy and Spain and spanned the acute and convalescent phases of COVID-19. Subjects who had been exposed to COVID-19, were actively infected with it, or had recovered from it provided the deeply sampled blood TCRbeta repertoires that made up the dataset. A freely available public database, intended as a resource for researchers studying the immune response to SARS-CoV-2, is where the repertoires were released. The material from the prospective study consisted of cDNA or gDNA derived from T cells, B-cell-depleted T cells, or PBMCs. Nearly every sample came with metadata listing a de-identified subject ID, COVID-19 status, age in years and sex. Where HLA class I and class II types were available, the types were taken from metadata supplied by the sample provider, not from assay-based typing. The samples were drawn from two sources: the first 160 participants of the ongoing ImmuneRACE study, and 1,254 subjects contributed by 6 global collaborators.

TCRbeta CDR3 regions were amplified from genomic DNA by means of the immunoSEQ Assay, a bias-controlled multiplex PCR. In the original analysis: Within the assay, amplification of reference gene primers was used to estimate how many nucleated cells each sample contained. To quantify the absolute abundance of each unique TCRbeta CDR3 rearrangement, sequence reads were collapsed and filtered. For each sample, productive Simpson clonality was calculated by taking the square root of Simpson's diversity index across productive rearrangements. TCRdb re-hosts the immuneACCESS table, in-frame sequences only. Its copies lack some clones; in the studies checked, an unresolved V gene accounts for under half of them, and the cause for the rest is not known. V and J calls plus clone size are reproduced from that table; the DNA served to infer D and trimming. For this sample the table gives over 4,500 clones, of which around 73% were detected only once. Of the sample, around 35% falls within the top ten clones.

General conclusions and limits of the study: Clinical and demographic metadata were provided uncurated, with the amount varying by source and participant.

The sequence derives from a human donor in a cohort sampled during active COVID-19. Specimen: peripheral blood. The sequence links TRBV6-2 or TRBV6-3 to TRBJ2-6, with the D gene not confidently named. The DNA sequence reads TGTGCCAGCAGTTACTCCAGCTCTGGGGCCAACGTCCTGACTTTC. The translation is CASSYSSSGANVLTF.